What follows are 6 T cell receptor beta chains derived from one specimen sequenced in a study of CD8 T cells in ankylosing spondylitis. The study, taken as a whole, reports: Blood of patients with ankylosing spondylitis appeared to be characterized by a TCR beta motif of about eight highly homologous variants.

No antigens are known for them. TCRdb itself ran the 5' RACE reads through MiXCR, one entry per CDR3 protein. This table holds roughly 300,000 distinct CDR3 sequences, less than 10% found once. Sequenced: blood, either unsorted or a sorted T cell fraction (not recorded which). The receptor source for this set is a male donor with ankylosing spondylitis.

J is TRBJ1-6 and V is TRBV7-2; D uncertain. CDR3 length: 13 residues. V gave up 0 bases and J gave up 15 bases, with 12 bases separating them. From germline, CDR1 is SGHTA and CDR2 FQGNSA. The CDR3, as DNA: TGTGCCAGCAGCTTAGCTATACAAGGGATCCTCCACTTT. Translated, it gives CASSLAIQGILHF.

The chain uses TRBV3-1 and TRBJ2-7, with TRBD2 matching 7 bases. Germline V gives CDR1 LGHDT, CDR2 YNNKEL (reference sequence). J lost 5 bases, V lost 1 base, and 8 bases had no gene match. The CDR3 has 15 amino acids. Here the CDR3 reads CASSQGPSGNHEQYF. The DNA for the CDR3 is TGTGCCAGCAGCCAAGGGCCCAGCGGGAACCACGAGCAGTACTTC.

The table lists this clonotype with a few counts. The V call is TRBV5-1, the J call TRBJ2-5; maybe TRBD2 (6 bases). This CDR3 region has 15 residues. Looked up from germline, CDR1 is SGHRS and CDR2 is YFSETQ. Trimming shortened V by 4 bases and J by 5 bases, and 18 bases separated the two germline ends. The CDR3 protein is CASSAWDSLGETQYF. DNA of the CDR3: TGCGCCAGCAGCGCCTGGGACTCCCTCGGGGAGACCCAGTACTTC.

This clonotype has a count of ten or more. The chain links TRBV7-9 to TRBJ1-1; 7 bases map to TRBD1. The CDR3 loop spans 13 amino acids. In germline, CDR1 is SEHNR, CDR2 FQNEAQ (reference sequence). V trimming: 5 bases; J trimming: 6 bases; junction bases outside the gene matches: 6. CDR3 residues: CASSTGVTAEAFF. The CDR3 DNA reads TGTGCCAGCAGCACAGGGGTGACCGCTGAAGCTTTCTTT.

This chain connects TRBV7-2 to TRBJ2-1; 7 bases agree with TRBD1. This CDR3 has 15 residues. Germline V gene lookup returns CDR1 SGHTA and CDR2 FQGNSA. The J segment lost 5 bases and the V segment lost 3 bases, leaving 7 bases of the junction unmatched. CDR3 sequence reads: CASSLRGGMDNEQFF. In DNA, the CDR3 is TGTGCCAGCAGCTTGAGAGGGGGCATGGACAATGAGCAGTTCTTC.

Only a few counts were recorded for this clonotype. The CDR3 nucleotides are TGTGCCAGCAAAGTTGACAACACAGATACGCAGTATTTT. This codes for CASKVDNTDTQYF. The chain joins TRBV27 to TRBJ2-3; D call uncertain. The CDR3 loop spans 13 amino acids. V lost 7 bases and J lost 2, with 10 bases in between. Germline V CDR1 and CDR2: MNHEY, SMNVEV (reference sequence).